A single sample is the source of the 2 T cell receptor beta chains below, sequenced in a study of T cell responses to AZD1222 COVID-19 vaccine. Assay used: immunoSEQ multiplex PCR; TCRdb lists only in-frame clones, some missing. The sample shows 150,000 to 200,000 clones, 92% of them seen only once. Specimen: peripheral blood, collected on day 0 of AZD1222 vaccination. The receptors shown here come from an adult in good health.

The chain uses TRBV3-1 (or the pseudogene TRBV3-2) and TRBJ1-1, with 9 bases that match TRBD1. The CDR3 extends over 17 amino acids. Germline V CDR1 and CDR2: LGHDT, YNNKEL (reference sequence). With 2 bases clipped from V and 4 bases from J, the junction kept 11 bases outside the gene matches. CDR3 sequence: CASSQRRTGEGSTEAFF. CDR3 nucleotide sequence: TGTGCCAGCAGCCAACGGAGGACAGGGGAGGGGAGCACTGAAGCTTTCTTT.

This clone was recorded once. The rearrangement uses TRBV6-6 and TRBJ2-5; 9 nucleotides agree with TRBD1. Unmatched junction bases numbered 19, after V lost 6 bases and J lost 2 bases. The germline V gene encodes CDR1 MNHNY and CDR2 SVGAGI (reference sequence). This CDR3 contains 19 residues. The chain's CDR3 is CASSYPITINRGRQETQYF. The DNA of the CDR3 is TGTGCCAGCAGCTACCCCATTACTATAAACAGGGGGCGACAAGAGACCCAGTACTTC.